The clone carrying this T cell receptor beta chain turned up a few times. As yet, its antigen is unknown. The sample is drawn from a study of beta chain features in type 1 diabetes. Overall study: Cell yields, age and gender were similar between patients and healthy donors.

It was one heparinised blood draw, averaging around 120 mL, that each donor gave. Study outcomes and limitations: High TCR expression in some cells could lead to their over-representation in cDNA sequencing.

cDNA synthesis used the whole RNA isolate, giving expressed TCRB sequences. Naive, central memory and regulatory T cell samples produced a mean of about 3.5 million reads. Sequencing was performed with immunoSEQ multiplex PCR; in TCRdb, only in-frame clones are kept and a portion is missing. The sample yields approximately 250,000 clones, roughly 15% seen once. The CDR3 covers 16 residues. Per the germline V gene, CDR1 is SNHLY and CDR2 is FYNNEI. V lost 4 bases to trimming and J lost 0 bases, with 14 bases between them. The chain has TRBV2 and TRBJ2-3, with D possibly matching TRBD2 (5 bases). The source material was naive CD4+ T cells from blood. This receptor was identified in a woman aged 40 to 50 in good health. Written as DNA, the CDR3 is TGTGCCAGCAGTGCTCCGGGAAGGGCTAGCACAGATACGCAGTATTTT. As protein: CASSAPGRASTDTQYF.